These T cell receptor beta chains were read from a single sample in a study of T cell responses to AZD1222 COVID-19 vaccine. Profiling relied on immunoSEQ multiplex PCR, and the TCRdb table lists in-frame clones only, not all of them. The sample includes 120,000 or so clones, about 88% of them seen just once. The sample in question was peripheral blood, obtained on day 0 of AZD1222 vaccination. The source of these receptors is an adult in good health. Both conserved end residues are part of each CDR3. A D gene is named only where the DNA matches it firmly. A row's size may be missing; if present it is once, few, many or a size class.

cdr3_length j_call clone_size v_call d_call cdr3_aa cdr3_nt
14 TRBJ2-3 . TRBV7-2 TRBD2 CATKPAGGGGTQYF TGTGCTACCAAGCCCGCGGGAGGAGGAGGTACGCAGTATTTT
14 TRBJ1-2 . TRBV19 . CASTHGGTGYGYTF TGTGCCAGTACCCATGGGGGGACGGGCTATGGCTACACCTTC
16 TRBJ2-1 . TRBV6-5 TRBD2 CASSYSTSGIYNEQFF TGTGCCAGCAGTTACTCGACTAGCGGGATTTACAATGAGCAGTTCTTC
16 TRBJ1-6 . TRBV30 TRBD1 CAWSVSGQGASSPLHF TGTGCCTGGAGTGTATCAGGACAGGGGGCGAGTTCACCCCTCCACTTT
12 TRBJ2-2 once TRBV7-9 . CASSLPAGELFF TGTGCCAGCAGCTTACCCGCCGGGGAGCTGTTTTTT
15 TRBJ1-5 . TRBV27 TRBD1 CASSPSQGNYQPQHF TGTGCCAGCAGTCCCTCACAGGGGAATTATCAGCCCCAGCATTTT
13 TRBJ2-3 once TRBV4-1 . CASSRVQRDTQYF TGCGCCAGCAGCAGGGTACAAAGAGATACGCAGTATTTT
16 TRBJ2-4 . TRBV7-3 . CASSPIGLIAKNIQYF TGTGCCAGCAGCCCCATCGGTCTAATAGCCAAAAACATTCAGTACTTC
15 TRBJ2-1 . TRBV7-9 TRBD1 CASSDTGGTTDEQFF TGTGCCAGCAGCGATACAGGGGGAACCACGGATGAGCAGTTCTTC
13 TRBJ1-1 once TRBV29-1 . CSVAPGANTEAFF TGCAGCGTTGCTCCTGGCGCGAACACTGAAGCTTTCTTT
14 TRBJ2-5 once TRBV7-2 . CASSLSGAKETQYF TGTGCCAGCAGCTTATCGGGAGCGAAAGAGACCCAGTACTTC